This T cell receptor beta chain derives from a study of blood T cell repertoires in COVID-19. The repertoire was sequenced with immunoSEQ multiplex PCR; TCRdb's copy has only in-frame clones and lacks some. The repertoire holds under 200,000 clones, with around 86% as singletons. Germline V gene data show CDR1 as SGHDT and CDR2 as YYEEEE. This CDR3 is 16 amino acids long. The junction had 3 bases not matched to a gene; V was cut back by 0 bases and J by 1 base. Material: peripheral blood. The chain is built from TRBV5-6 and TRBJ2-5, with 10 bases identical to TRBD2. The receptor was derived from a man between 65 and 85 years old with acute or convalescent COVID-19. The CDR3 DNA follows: TGTGCCAGCAGCTTGGTGTTAGCGGGGGGCCAAGAGACCCAGTACTTC. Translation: CASSLVLAGGQETQYF. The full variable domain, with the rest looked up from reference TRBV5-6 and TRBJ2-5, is DAGVTQSPTHLIKTRGQQVTLRCSPKSGHDTVSWYQQALGQGPQFIFQYYEEEERQRGNFPDRFSGHQFPNYSSELNVNALLLGDSALYLCASSLVLAGGQETQYFGPGTRLLVL.